This TCR beta chain was observed in a study of T cell clonotyping in hematopoietic cell transplantation (dated by TCRdb to the early 2020s). Study-wide context: In the study, 150 or so blood samples were gathered from roughly 40 consecutive transplant recipients and their related donors. Patients were recruited between September 2015 and January 2017 and followed until September 2020 or death. Broader findings and caveats from the paper: Inverse Simpson Index values from donors and from recipients before transplant predicted broader TCR repertoire diversity after transplant. After transplant, TCR diversity in recipients dropped, and pathologically expanded clonotypes climbed progressively between day 30 and day 180. The sample size was limited, and because cells were not sorted, the contributions of CD4 and CD8 repertoires could not be separated. Overlap with donor repertoires was found for only a small fraction of recipient repertoires, with over 97% found to appear de novo at the given depth.

This specimen's time point label, per the study, means: 180 days after allo-HCT. Blood samples were obtained from recipients approximately 28 days before transplant and at days 30, 100 and 180 after transplant. Using Nuclei Lysis Solution, genomic DNA was extracted from unfractionated peripheral blood mononuclear cells that were either fresh or cryopreserved. Here V drops 4 bases and J drops 5 bases, and the junction holds 6 bases not matched to any gene. The CDR3 covers 15 residues, taking in both the cysteine and the phenylalanine. The entry retains the CDR3 DNA only, 45 bases that are in frame from base 1. CDR1 and CDR2 were assigned from the germline V gene (reference sequence) as SGHNT and YYREEE. Note on this clone: The antigen it binds to is not known. No much larger clone exists at a distance of one base, and base qualities are not known.

The immunoSEQ assay, a bias-controlled multiplex PCR with V- and J-specific primers, was used to amplify TCR beta CDR3 regions from genomic DNA. In a second PCR step, a proprietary barcode and Illumina adapter sequences were attached to the CDR3 amplicons. An Illumina MiSeq instrument was used to sequence the CDR3 libraries. The paper's data handling went like this. Export and quality control were done with immunoSEQ Analyzer 3.0, while downstream analyses used R Bioconductor and Immunarch. Repertoire metrics were calculated using only productive rearrangements within the normalized downsampled data set. Pathologically expanded clonotypes were defined as those larger than 5 templates in the normalized cohort. The Inverse Simpson Index served as the measure of repertoire diversity. To capture all clonotypes, CMV-specificity analyses were performed on the non-normalized data set. The source is immuneACCESS, and TCRdb retained only in-frame sequences with V and J called. Part of the clones is not carried over; for the studies checked, unresolved V genes explain less than half of this, and the remainder is unexplained. For V, J and clone size, that table is used; D and trimming come from the DNA. This sample comprises some 6,300 clones, roughly 80% of them detected only once. Of the sample, 30% to 40% is held by the ten largest clones.

The rearrangement combines TRBV5-4 with TRBJ2-1, with TRBD2 matching 10 junction bases. The receptor comes from a male patient aged 70 to 85 who had an allogeneic stem cell transplant from an unrelated donor, so T cells may come from the graft donor. Some clones in this sample may be carry-over from other donors' samples. The sample was peripheral blood mononuclear cells, taken 180 days after allogeneic stem cell transplant. The base sequence is TGTGCCAGCAGCCTCAGCGGGAGGGCCAACAATGAGCAGTTCTTC. It encodes CASSLSGRANNEQFF.